This TCR beta chain was recorded in a study of T cell repertoires in cytomegalovirus infection. Study-wide background: The authors used CMV epitopes that were HLA-C-restricted (recently identified) and HLA-B-restricted (well studied). In public TCR beta signatures, there were indications of both CMV infection and matching HLA type.

Notes on the study in general: Individuals carrying CMV plus the relevant HLA were identified by cumulative frequency of public TCR beta families. Clonotype analysis showed dominance of the ex vivo response by HLA-C-restricted CMV-specific TCR beta clonotypes.

V gave up 2 bases and J gave up 0 bases, with 14 bases separating them. Looked up from germline, CDR1 is SGHAT and CDR2 is FQDESV (reference sequence). The CDR3 is 16 residues long. TCRdb re-called the reads with MiXCR, one entry per CDR3 protein. The sample lists tens of thousands of distinct CDR3 sequences, over 15% seen once, with approximately 25% in the top ten. This clonotype was counted only a few times. Its antigen is unknown. This receptor was taken from a human donor in good health (CMV status not recorded). Some clones in this sample may be carry-over from other donors' samples. The chain links TRBV11-1 to TRBJ2-7; D is unclear. Here the sequenced sample was CD8+ T cells from cultured PBMCs, taken from culture after CMV antigen stimulation. CDR3: CASSLRAYGSSYEQYF. CDR3 in DNA: TGTGCCAGCAGCTTAAGGGCCTACGGAAGCTCCTACGAGCAGTACTTC.